Listed here are 25 T cell receptor beta chains from one sample, sequenced in a study of Ad26.COV2.S vaccination and SARS-CoV-2 variants. The data were produced by immunoSEQ multiplex PCR, yet TCRdb's version contains in-frame clones alone and is incomplete. In the table there are roughly 350,000 clones, about 88% of which are singletons. The sample's treatment: some 20 received Ad26.COV2.S at low or high dose, single or two shots; about 5 received placebo; per-sample allocation not given. Repertoires come from day 63 after the first vaccine or placebo injection. The sequencing here drew on peripheral blood, taken in a trial of Ad26.COV2.S vaccine versus placebo. All receptors come from a person between 18 and 60 years old who received the Ad26.COV2.S COVID-19 vaccine or a placebo.

The CDR3 loop reads CASSRAGQPEAGELFF. In DNA form, the CDR3 reads TGTGCCAGTAGTAGGGCAGGCCAACCAGAGGCCGGGGAGCTGTTTTTT. The V call is TRBV19, the J call TRBJ2-2; D gene ambiguous. CDR1 and CDR2 (germline): LNHDA, SQIVND (reference sequence). CDR3 length: 16 residues. V lost 4 bases and J 6 bases, leaving 18 bases between the germline ends.

The chain links TRBV19 to TRBJ2-5; 11 nucleotides align to TRBD1. Looked up from germline, CDR1 is LNHDA and CDR2 is SQIVND (reference sequence). The CDR3 runs 16 residues. Losses at the gene ends were 3 bases for V and 5 bases for J; bases not matched to a gene: 8. As DNA, the CDR3 is TGTGCCAGTAGTATCGGACAGGGGGCGGTAGGTGAGACCCAGTACTTC. Its translation is CASSIGQGAVGETQYF.

This rearrangement joins TRBV5-5 to TRBJ2-1, with 14 bases aligning to TRBD2. Trimming took 3 bases from V and 9 from J; bases not matched to a gene: 8. Germline values: CDR1 SGHKS, CDR2 YYEKEE (reference sequence). The CDR3 contains 16 residues. The CDR3 nucleotides are TGTGCCAGCAGCTCGACGGGACTAGCGGGAGTGGGTGAGCAGTTCTTC. This codes for CASSSTGLAGVGEQFF.

This chain connects TRBV11-2 to TRBJ1-2; 7 nucleotides agree with TRBD1. The CDR3 sequence is 15 residues long. Germline loops: CDR1 SGHAT, CDR2 FQNNGV. With 3 bases clipped from V and 8 bases from J, the junction kept 12 bases outside the gene matches. CDR3 DNA sequence: TGTGCCAGCAGCTTCAGTCCCGGGACAGATTTGGGCTACACCTTC. It specifies CASSFSPGTDLGYTF.

This sequence joins TRBV2 and TRBJ2-3, with TRBD2 as a possible D gene (6 bases). Trimming removed 4 bases at V and 3 bases at J, with 17 bases between. CDR3 length: 16 amino acids. Per the germline V gene, CDR1 is SNHLY and CDR2 is FYNNEI. CDR3 bases: TGTGCCAGCAGTGTCCGAGCGGGTAGGCGGACAGATACGCAGTATTTT. It encodes CASSVRAGRRTDTQYF.

This clone was observed a single time. The chain is built from TRBV11-3 and TRBJ2-7; D unresolved. The germline V gene has CDR1 SGHNT and CDR2 YENEEA. Trimming removed 1 base from V and 3 bases from J, with 7 bases in between. The CDR3 is 13 amino acids. Here the CDR3 DNA reads TGTGCCAGCAGCTTAGGGCCTCTCTACGAGCAGTACTTC. This gives the protein CASSLGPLYEQYF.

The V gene is TRBV18, the J gene TRBJ1-5, with TRBD1 as a possible D gene (6 bases). Trimming left V 2 bases short and J 0 bases short, with 14 bases between. Germline CDR1 reads KGHSH; CDR2 reads LQKENI. This CDR3 has 17 residues. DNA for the CDR3: TGTGCCAGCTCACCAAGTGTCGGGGACAATAGCAATCAGCCCCAGCATTTT. This sequence encodes CASSPSVGDNSNQPQHF.

The V gene is TRBV19, the J gene TRBJ1-1, with a tentative D call TRBD1 (6 bases). The CDR3 contains 18 residues. Trimming left V 6 bases short and J 1 base short, with 24 bases between. The germline V gene encodes CDR1 LNHDA and CDR2 SQIVND (reference sequence). This CDR3 reads CASSLTLSTMDRNTEAFF. CDR3 sequence (DNA): TGTGCCAGTAGCCTAACGCTTTCGACCATGGACAGGAACACTGAAGCTTTCTTT.

CDR3 residues: CASTGAGPTDTQYF. CDR3 in DNA: TGTGCCAGCACCGGGGCGGGGCCCACAGATACGCAGTATTTT. The genes are TRBV7-2 and TRBJ2-3; D might be TRBD2 (6 bases). The CDR3 extends over 14 amino acids. The V end lost 7 bases, the J end lost 2 bases, and 13 bases lay between the germline ends. Germline V gene lookup returns CDR1 SGHTA and CDR2 FQGNSA. Supplemented by reference TRBV7-2 and TRBJ2-3, the full variable domain reads GAGVSQSPSNKVTEKGKDVELRCDPISGHTALYWYRQSLGQGLEFLIYFQGNSAPDKSGLPSDRFSAERTGGSVSTLTIQRTQQEDSAVYLCASTGAGPTDTQYFGPGTRLTVL.

The chain combines TRBV14 with TRBJ2-1; tentative D call: TRBD2 (6 bases). The V and J ends lost 3 bases and 13 bases respectively, with 16 bases between them. The CDR3 contains 13 residues. Germline-derived CDR1 and CDR2 are SGHDN and FVKESK. The CDR3, as DNA: TGTGCCAGCAGCCAGTGGGAGGAGGGCCCCCAGTTCTTC. This gives the protein CASSQWEEGPQFF.

This sequence joins TRBV18 and TRBJ2-7, with D maybe TRBD2 (5 bases). Germline CDR1 reads KGHSH; CDR2 reads LQKENI. The CDR3 sequence is 13 residues long. Trimming pared 2 bases from V and 6 bases from J, leaving 11 bases between. CDR3 bases: TGTGCCAGCTCACCAGGGAGTCGGCGCGAGCAGTACTTC. Protein sequence: CASSPGSRREQYF. Full variable domain (outside the CDR3, taken from reference TRBV18 and TRBJ2-7): NAGVMQNPRHLVRRRGQEARLRCSPMKGHSHVYWYRQLPEEGLKFMVYLQKENIIDESGMPKERFSAEFPKEGPSILRIQQVVRGDSAAYFCASSPGSRREQYFGPGTRLTVT.

This chain uses TRBV19 with TRBJ2-2, with 11 bases fitting TRBD2. Germline assignment: CDR1 LNHDA and CDR2 SQIVND (reference sequence). The CDR3 totals 15 residues. V lost 6 bases, J lost 7 bases, and 7 bases stayed unmatched. CDR3 nucleotide sequence: TGTGCCAGTAGGATTAGCGGGGGGGCGGTCGGGGAGCTGTTTTTT. It is translated as CASRISGGAVGELFF.

The chain combines TRBV18 with TRBJ1-1; D perhaps matches TRBD1 (5 bases). Germline CDR1 is KGHSH and CDR2 is LQKENI. With 0 bases removed from V and 8 bases from J, the gap between germline ends came to 13 bases. This CDR3 has 14 amino acids. CDR3 residues: CASSPPSTDPEAFF. The CDR3, as DNA: TGTGCCAGCTCACCACCTTCGACAGACCCCGAAGCTTTCTTT.

As for this clone: The junction and the germline gene differ at one end; a read error may be behind it. The chain joins TRBV18 to TRBJ2-5; a weak D match, TRBD1 (6 bases). CDR3 length: 16 amino acids. Per the germline V gene, CDR1 is KGHSH and CDR2 is LQKENI. Written as DNA, the CDR3 is TGTGCCAGCTCGCCACGCGGACAGTTAAGCCAAGAGACCCAGTACTTC. This sequence encodes CASSPRGQLSQETQYF.

This clone was observed a single time. The chain carries TRBV14 and TRBJ2-7, with D unresolved. Germline CDR1 reads SGHDN; CDR2 reads FVKESK. There are 15 residues in the CDR3. V lost 0 bases to trimming and J lost 5 bases, with 14 bases between them. The CDR3 DNA reads TGTGCCAGCAGCCAAGAGAGTAACCAGGTAGACGAGCAGTACTTC. Residues: CASSQESNQVDEQYF.

The chain couples TRBV21-1 to TRBJ2-3. TRBV21-1 is given as a pseudogene. There are 19 residues in the CDR3. The CDR3 loop reads CASSKFTRGAATSTDTQYF. The DNA of the CDR3 is TGTGCCAGCAGCAAATTCACAAGGGGAGCGGCAACTAGCACAGATACGCAGTATTTT.

This clone appeared a single time. CDR3 region: CATGEIGTGGTDTQYF. DNA of the CDR3: TGTGCCACCGGCGAGATTGGGACAGGCGGCACAGATACGCAGTATTTT. The rearrangement joins TRBV24-1 to TRBJ2-3; 8 nucleotides align to TRBD1. Germline-derived CDR1 and CDR2 are KGHDR and SFDVKD. The CDR3 runs to 16 residues. Trimming cost V 9 bases and J 1 base; bases outside gene matches: 11.

This sequence joins TRBV19 and TRBJ2-7, with TRBD1 matching 9 bases. The CDR3 spans 14 residues. Germline CDR1 LNHDA, CDR2 SQIVND (reference sequence). V gave up 4 bases and J gave up 3 bases; unmatched junction bases: 4. The CDR3 coding sequence is TGTGCCAGTAGTACCCAGACAGGGGGCTACGAGCAGTACTTC. It yields the protein CASSTQTGGYEQYF.

The V and J genes are TRBV7-3 and TRBJ2-1; tentative D call: TRBD2 (5 bases). Germline-derived CDR1 and CDR2 are SGHTA and FQGTGA. V was trimmed by 2 bases and J by 5 bases, leaving 7 bases between them. The CDR3 has 13 residues. CDR3 DNA: TGTGCCAGCAGCTTAGAGGGCCACAATGAGCAGTTCTTC. Translation: CASSLEGHNEQFF.

The chain uses TRBV19 and TRBJ2-7; tentative D call: TRBD2 (6 bases). In germline, CDR1 is LNHDA, CDR2 SQIVND (reference sequence). The V end lost 10 bases, the J end lost 0 bases, and 13 bases lay between the germline ends. CDR3 length equals 13 residues. The CDR3 sequence is CATRDGSSYEQYF. In nucleotides, the CDR3 is TGTGCCACTAGGGACGGGAGCTCCTACGAGCAGTACTTC.

The J gene is TRBJ2-2, the V gene TRBV30; the match to TRBD1 covers 7 bases. Per germline, CDR1 GTSNPN and CDR2 SVGIG (reference sequence). This CDR3 region has 14 residues. J was trimmed by 5 bases and V by 2 bases; bases with no gene match: 5. In DNA form, the CDR3 reads TGTGCCTGGAGTAGGGGGCTGAGTACCGGGGAGCTGTTTTTT. It yields the protein CAWSRGLSTGELFF.

The chain employs TRBV3-1 (or the pseudogene TRBV3-2) and TRBJ2-3; TRBD2 matches at 8 bases. With V trimmed by 0 bases and J by 3 bases, 8 bases remained unmatched. This CDR3 has 17 amino acids. Germline loops: CDR1 LGHDT, CDR2 YNNKEL (reference sequence). Here the CDR3 reads CASSQDPSGGITDTQYF. DNA of the CDR3: TGTGCCAGCAGCCAAGACCCCAGCGGGGGAATAACAGATACGCAGTATTTT.

The table lists this clone with a few counts. The chain links TRBV5-1 to TRBJ1-6; the D gene is possibly TRBD1 (5 bases). Germline CDR1 SGHRS, CDR2 YFSETQ. V was pared by 4 bases and J by 7 bases, with 15 bases between. The CDR3 totals 15 residues. The CDR3 loop is CASSLFGAGNSPLHF. In nucleotides, the CDR3 is TGCGCCAGCAGCCTTTTTGGGGCAGGGAATTCACCCCTCCACTTT.

With respect to this clone: A read error may account for a junction end that differs from germline. Other DNA variants within this sample encode the same CDR3. The V and J genes are TRBV18 and TRBJ2-7; TRBD1 matches 7 bases. CDR1 is KGHSH and CDR2 is LQKENI in the germline V gene. The length of the CDR3 is 13 residues. The CDR3 reads CASSPQGSYEQYF. As DNA, the CDR3 is TGTGCCAGCTCTCCACAGGGGTCTTACGAGCAGTACTTC.

Here the CDR3 DNA reads TGTGCCAGCAGCCAGCCGCTAGCGCGGTCGTACAATGAGCAGTTCTTC. Protein sequence: CASSQPLARSYNEQFF. The chain couples TRBV3-1 (or the pseudogene TRBV3-2) to TRBJ2-1, with a tentative D call TRBD2 (6 bases). Per the germline V gene, CDR1 is LGHDT and CDR2 is YNNKEL (reference sequence). The CDR3 is 16 amino acids. Between the trimmed V and J ends, which lost 3 bases and 4 bases, there was a span of 16 bases.